This T cell receptor (beta chain) was captured by sequencing in a study of CD8 T cells in Susac syndrome. RNA was extracted with the RNeasy kit, and a quantity of 0.5 to 1 ug was reverse transcribed using random hexamers. Multiplex immunoSEQ PCR targeted 54 Vbeta and 13 Jbeta TCR beta segments. TCRdb redid the calling of the immunoSEQ multiplex PCR reads with MiXCR, one entry per CDR3 protein. This table holds 75,000 to 80,000 distinct CDR3 sequences, less than 95% found once. CD8+ and CD4+ blood T cells underwent TCR beta sequencing. Negative isolation yielded the CD8+ and CD4+ T cells, while FACS enriched the TEMRA cells. Germline CDR1 reads KGHDR; CDR2 reads SFDVKD. The length of the CDR3 is 17 residues. The V segment lost 2 bases and the J segment 6 bases; nucleotides outside the gene matches: 11.

Specimen: CD8+ T cells from PBMCs. The sequence derives from a human donor with Susac syndrome. This chain joins TRBV24-1 and TRBJ2-3; 9 bases align to TRBD1. DNA of the CDR3: TGTGCCACCAGTGATTCGTCCTACAGGGGGCCCCGGGATACGCAGTATTTT. Protein sequence: CATSDSSYRGPRDTQYF.